The rows below give T cell receptor beta chains drawn from one sample of a study of blood T cell repertoires in COVID-19. Produced via immunoSEQ multiplex PCR; TCRdb's table is partial and in-frame only. Among fewer than 300,000 clones listed, around nine tenths were seen once. Sequenced: peripheral blood. The origin of the receptors is a woman aged 40 to 49 who had recovered from COVID-19. Each CDR3 is given with its conserved first and last residue.

v_call	j_call	cdr3_aa
TRBV7-6	TRBJ2-5	CASSLGGAGVSQETQYF
TRBV6-5	TRBJ1-5	CASTTGSGPQHF
TRBV6-1	TRBJ2-7	CASRGRLAGVAEQYF
TRBV27	TRBJ1-5	CASTTPRGNGVLQPQHF
TRBV6-1	TRBJ1-5	CASSAPPSGSNQPQHF
TRBV25-1	TRBJ1-2	CASSEWEGYGYTF
TRBV6-5	TRBJ1-3	CASSLPAPDTIYF
TRBV27	TRBJ1-5	CASSTGSPQPQHF
TRBV24-1	TRBJ2-1	CATSDTDRASYNEQFF
TRBV7-8	TRBJ2-3	CASSQRRFGTDTQYF
TRBV30	TRBJ1-2	CAWSPPGGTNYGYTF
TRBV9	TRBJ1-6	CASSGHTGFNSPLHF
TRBV19	TRBJ2-7	CASSPGTGGGYEQYF
TRBV7-2	TRBJ2-7	CASQRLAGGRQSSYEQYF
TRBV12-5	TRBJ1-3	CASARPTGLGNTIYF
TRBV27	TRBJ1-5	CASSLGTGNQPQHF
TRBV24-1	TRBJ1-2	CATSDFRTLYGYTF